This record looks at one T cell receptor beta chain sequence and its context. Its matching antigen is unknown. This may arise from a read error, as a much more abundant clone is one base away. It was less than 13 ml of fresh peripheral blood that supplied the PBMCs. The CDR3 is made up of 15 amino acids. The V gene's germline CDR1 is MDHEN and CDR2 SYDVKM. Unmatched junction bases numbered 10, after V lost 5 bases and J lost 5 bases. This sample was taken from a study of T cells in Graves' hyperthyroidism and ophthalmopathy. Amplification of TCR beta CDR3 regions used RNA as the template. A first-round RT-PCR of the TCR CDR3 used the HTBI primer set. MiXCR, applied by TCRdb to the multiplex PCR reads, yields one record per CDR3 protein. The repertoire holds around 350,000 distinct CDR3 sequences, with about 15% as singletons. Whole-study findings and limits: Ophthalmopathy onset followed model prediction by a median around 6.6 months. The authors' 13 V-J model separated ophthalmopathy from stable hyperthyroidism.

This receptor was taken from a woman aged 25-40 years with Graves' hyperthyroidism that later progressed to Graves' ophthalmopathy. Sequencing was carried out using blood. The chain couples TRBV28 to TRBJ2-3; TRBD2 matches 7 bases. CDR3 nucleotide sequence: TGTGCCAGCAGTCTCGGGCGGGAGTGGAAAGATACGCAGTATTTT. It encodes CASSLGREWKDTQYF.